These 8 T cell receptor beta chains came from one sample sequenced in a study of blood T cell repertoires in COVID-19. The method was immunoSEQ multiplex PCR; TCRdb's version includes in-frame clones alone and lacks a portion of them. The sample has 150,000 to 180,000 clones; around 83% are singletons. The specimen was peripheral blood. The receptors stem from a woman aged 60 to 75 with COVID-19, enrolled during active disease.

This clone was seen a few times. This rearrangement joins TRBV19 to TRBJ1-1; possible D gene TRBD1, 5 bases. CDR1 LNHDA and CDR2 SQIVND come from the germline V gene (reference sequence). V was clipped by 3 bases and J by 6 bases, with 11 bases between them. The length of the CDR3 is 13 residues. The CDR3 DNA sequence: TGTGCCAGTAGTATTCGACAGCCCGCTGAAGCTTTCTTT. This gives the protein CASSIRQPAEAFF.

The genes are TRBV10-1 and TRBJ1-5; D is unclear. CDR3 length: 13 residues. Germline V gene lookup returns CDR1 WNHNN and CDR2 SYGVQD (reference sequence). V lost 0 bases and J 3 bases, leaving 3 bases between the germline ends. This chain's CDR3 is CASSESANQPQHF. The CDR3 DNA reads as TGCGCCAGCAGTGAGTCGGCCAATCAGCCCCAGCATTTT.

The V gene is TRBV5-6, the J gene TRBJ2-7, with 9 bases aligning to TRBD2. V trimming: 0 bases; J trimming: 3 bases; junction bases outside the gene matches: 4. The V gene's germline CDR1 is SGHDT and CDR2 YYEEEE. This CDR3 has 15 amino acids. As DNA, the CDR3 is TGTGCCAGCAGCTTGGGGACTAGCGCTGGCTACGAGCAGTACTTC. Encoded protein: CASSLGTSAGYEQYF.

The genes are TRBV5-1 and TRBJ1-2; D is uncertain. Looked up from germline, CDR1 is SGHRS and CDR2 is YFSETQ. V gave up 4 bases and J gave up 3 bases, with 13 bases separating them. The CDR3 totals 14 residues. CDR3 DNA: TGCGCCAGCAGCCCAAACCCCCAGGACTATGGCTACACCTTC. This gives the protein CASSPNPQDYGYTF.

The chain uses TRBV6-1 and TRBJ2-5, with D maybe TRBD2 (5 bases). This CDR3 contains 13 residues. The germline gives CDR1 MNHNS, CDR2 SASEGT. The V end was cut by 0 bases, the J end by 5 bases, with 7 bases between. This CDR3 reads CASSEAGVETQYF. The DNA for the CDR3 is TGTGCCAGCAGTGAAGCGGGAGTTGAGACCCAGTACTTC.

Here the CDR3 DNA reads TGTGCCAGCTCTCGAGAAACAGGCTTGGGCTCACCCCTCCACTTT. Its translation is CASSRETGLGSPLHF. The chain couples TRBV18 to TRBJ1-6; D is perhaps TRBD1 (5 bases). Germline values: CDR1 KGHSH, CDR2 LQKENI. The CDR3 has 15 residues. Deletions cut 6 bases from V and 10 bases from J, with 19 bases between.

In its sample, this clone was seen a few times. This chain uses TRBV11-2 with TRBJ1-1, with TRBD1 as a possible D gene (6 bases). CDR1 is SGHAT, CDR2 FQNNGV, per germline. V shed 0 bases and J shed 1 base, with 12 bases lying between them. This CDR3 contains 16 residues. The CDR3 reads CASSLDRTARNTEAFF. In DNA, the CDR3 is TGTGCCAGCAGCTTAGATCGGACAGCCAGGAACACTGAAGCTTTCTTT.

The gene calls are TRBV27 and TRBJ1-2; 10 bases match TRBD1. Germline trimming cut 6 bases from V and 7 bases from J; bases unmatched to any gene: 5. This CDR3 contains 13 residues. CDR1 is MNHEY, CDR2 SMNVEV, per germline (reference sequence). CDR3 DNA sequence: TGTGCCAGCAGGGGACGACAGGGGGCTGGCTACACCTTC. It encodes CASRGRQGAGYTF.